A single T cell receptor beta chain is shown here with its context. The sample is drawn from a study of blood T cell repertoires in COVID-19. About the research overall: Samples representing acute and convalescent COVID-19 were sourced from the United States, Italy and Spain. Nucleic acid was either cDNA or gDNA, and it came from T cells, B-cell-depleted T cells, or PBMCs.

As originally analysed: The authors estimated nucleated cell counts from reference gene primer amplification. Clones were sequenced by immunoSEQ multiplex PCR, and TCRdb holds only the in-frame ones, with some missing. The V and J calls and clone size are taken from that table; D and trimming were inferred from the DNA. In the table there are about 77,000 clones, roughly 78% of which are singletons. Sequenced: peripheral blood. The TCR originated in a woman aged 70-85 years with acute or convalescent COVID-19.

The CDR3 sequence is CASTPNSYEQYF. CDR3 in DNA: TGTGCCAGCACCCCTAACTCCTACGAGCAGTACTTC. The chain recombines TRBV12-3 or TRBV12-4 with TRBJ2-7; unclear D gene. V lost 7 bases to trimming and J lost 0 bases, with 7 bases between them. This CDR3 is 12 amino acids long.